This T cell receptor beta chain appears in the sequencing data of a study of response to subunit inactivated influenza vaccine. Study-wide findings and caveats: Each seasonal influenza vaccination, the authors suggested, recruits few new T cells.

One entry per CDR3 protein, called by TCRdb with MiXCR from the RT-PCR reads. The sample consists of hundreds of thousands of distinct CDR3 sequences, roughly 12% of them appearing once. The V and J ends lost 1 base and 4 bases respectively, with 5 bases between them. The CDR3 covers 13 residues. CDR1 is KGHSH, CDR2 LQKENI, per germline. This clonotype was seen more than once but under ten times. Its antigen remains unidentified. The receptor's source is a man aged 50 to 59 who received an inactivated influenza vaccine. Here the sequenced sample was PBMCs from blood, taken on the day of vaccination. The rearrangement joins TRBV18 to TRBJ1-5; D uncertain. CDR3 sequence reads: CASSPQWNQPQHF. The DNA of the CDR3 is TGTGCCAGCTCACCACAGTGGAATCAGCCCCAGCATTTT.